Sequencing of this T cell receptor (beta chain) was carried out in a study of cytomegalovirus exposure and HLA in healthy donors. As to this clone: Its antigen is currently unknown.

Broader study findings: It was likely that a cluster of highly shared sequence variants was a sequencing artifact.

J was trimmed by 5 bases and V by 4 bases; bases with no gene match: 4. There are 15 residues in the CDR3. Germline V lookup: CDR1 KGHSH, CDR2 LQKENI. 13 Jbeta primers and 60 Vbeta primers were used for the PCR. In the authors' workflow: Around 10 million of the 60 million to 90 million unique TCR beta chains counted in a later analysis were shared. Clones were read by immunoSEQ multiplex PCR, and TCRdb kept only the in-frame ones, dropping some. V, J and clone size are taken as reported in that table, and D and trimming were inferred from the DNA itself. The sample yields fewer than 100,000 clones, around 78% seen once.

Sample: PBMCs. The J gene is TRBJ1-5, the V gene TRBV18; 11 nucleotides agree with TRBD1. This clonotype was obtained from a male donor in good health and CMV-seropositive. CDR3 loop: CASSQGQGGHQPQHF. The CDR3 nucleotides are TGTGCCAGCTCACAGGGACAGGGGGGACATCAGCCCCAGCATTTT.